The 28 T cell receptor beta chains presented below share a single source sample, sequenced in a study of blood T cell repertoires in COVID-19. Measured with immunoSEQ multiplex PCR; TCRdb has only the in-frame clones, and not every one. The table lists 300,000 to 450,000 clones, less than 85% of them singletons. Sequences were obtained from peripheral blood. The receptors come from a woman between 18 and 29 years old with acute or convalescent COVID-19.

The V call is TRBV9, the J call TRBJ2-2; D remains unclear. The germline V gene encodes CDR1 SGDLS and CDR2 YYNGEE. The CDR3 covers 14 residues. Trimming shortened V by 1 base and J by 6 bases, and 10 bases separated the two germline ends. The CDR3 loop reads CASSVLGEAGELFF. The CDR3 nucleotides are TGTGCCAGCAGCGTACTGGGTGAGGCCGGGGAGCTGTTTTTT.

The V gene is TRBV24-1, the J gene TRBJ2-1; 8 bases fit TRBD2. Germline trimming cut 4 bases from V and 4 bases from J; bases unmatched to any gene: 8. Germline V gene data show CDR1 as KGHDR and CDR2 as SFDVKD. CDR3 length: 16 amino acids. The CDR3 sequence is CATSDHTSGGYNEQFF. For the CDR3, the DNA is TGTGCCACCAGTGACCACACTAGCGGAGGGTACAATGAGCAGTTCTTC.

The chain uses TRBV19 and TRBJ2-1, with 9 bases that match TRBD1. V trimming: 10 bases; J trimming: 4 bases; junction bases outside the gene matches: 5. The germline V gene has CDR1 LNHDA and CDR2 SQIVND (reference sequence). The CDR3 consists of 13 residues. The CDR3 bases are TGTGCCACCGACAGGGGGATTTACAATGAGCAGTTCTTC. It translates to CATDRGIYNEQFF.

The chain carries TRBV7-6 and TRBJ2-1; maybe TRBD1 (5 bases). V was trimmed by 1 base and J by 6 bases, leaving 16 bases between them. The CDR3 covers 16 residues. Germline CDR1 is SGHVS and CDR2 is FNYEAQ. The CDR3 coding sequence is TGTGCCAGCAGCTTAGTCCAGGGCCTAGGATCCAATGAGCAGTTCTTC. Encoded protein: CASSLVQGLGSNEQFF.

The chain links TRBV5-8 to TRBJ2-5; D is ambiguous. Germline V lookup: CDR1 SGHTS, CDR2 YDEGEE. The CDR3 has 14 amino acids. Trimming removed 0 bases at V and 0 bases at J, with 6 bases between. The CDR3 DNA reads TGTGCCAGCAGCTTGGACGGGTACCAAGAGACCCAGTACTTC. It is translated as CASSLDGYQETQYF.

The genes are TRBV5-6 and TRBJ1-1; 9 bases are a match to TRBD1. The J segment lost 5 bases and the V segment lost 2 bases, leaving 13 bases of the junction unmatched. CDR1 is SGHDT and CDR2 is YYEEEE in the germline V gene. The CDR3 totals 17 residues. The CDR3 nucleotides read TGTGCCAGCAGCTTACAGTCCCGGGACAGGGTAAGGACTGAAGCTTTCTTT. It codes for CASSLQSRDRVRTEAFF.

J is TRBJ2-3 and V is TRBV19; D perhaps matches TRBD2 (5 bases). CDR1 is LNHDA, CDR2 SQIVND, per germline (reference sequence). V was pared by 5 bases and J by 1 base, with 13 bases between. CDR3 length equals 15 residues. The CDR3 nucleotides are TGTGCCAGTAGTCCGGGAAGGGTTCGCACAGATACGCAGTATTTT. Protein product: CASSPGRVRTDTQYF.

V gene TRBV11-2 combines with J gene TRBJ1-4; D is unresolved. The CDR3 is 16 amino acids. Trimming left V 4 bases short and J 0 bases short, with 12 bases between. Germline CDR1 reads SGHAT; CDR2 reads FQNNGV. The CDR3 DNA sequence: TGTGCCAGCAGCTCCTACTCGGTTCCAACTAATGAAAAACTGTTTTTT. Encoded protein: CASSSYSVPTNEKLFF.

The rearrangement joins TRBV5-6 to TRBJ2-7; 7 bases align to TRBD1. This CDR3 spans 14 amino acids. Germline V gives CDR1 SGHDT, CDR2 YYEEEE. The V gene end was trimmed by 4 bases and the J gene end by 0 bases; junction bases not matched to a gene: 4. Here the CDR3 reads CASSRRGSSYEQYF. As DNA, the CDR3 is TGTGCCAGCAGCCGCAGGGGGAGCTCCTACGAGCAGTACTTC.

The chain employs TRBV7-7 and TRBJ2-1; perhaps TRBD2 as D (6 bases). CDR1 and CDR2 from the germline V gene are SSHAT and FNYEAQ (reference sequence). The V end lost 5 bases, the J end lost 5 bases, and 10 bases lay between the germline ends. There are 13 residues in the CDR3. Written as DNA, the CDR3 is TGTGCCAGCAGCCGCGGGGACCACAATGAGCAGTTCTTC. Translation: CASSRGDHNEQFF.

This chain joins TRBV6-5 and TRBJ1-2, with D possibly TRBD1 on 5 matching bases. The ends were cut back, 5 bases at V and 4 bases at J, with 11 bases in the middle. The CDR3 is 13 residues long. Germline V gene data show CDR1 as MNHEY and CDR2 as SVGAGI. The CDR3 reads CASSPDIGYGYTF. CDR3 bases: TGTGCCAGCAGTCCGGACATCGGCTATGGCTACACCTTC.

This clone was seen only once. This sequence joins TRBV30 and TRBJ2-2; possibly TRBD2 for D (5 bases). V dropped 0 bases and J dropped 0 bases, with 17 bases sitting between them. CDR1 GTSNPN and CDR2 SVGIG come from the germline V gene (reference sequence). There are 18 residues in the CDR3. CDR3 bases: TGTGCCTGGAGTGTTTTCGACCGCGGGTTCGCGAACACCGGGGAGCTGTTTTTT. Its protein product is CAWSVFDRGFANTGELFF.

This clone was counted a single time. The genes are TRBV28 and TRBJ1-1, with 7 bases identical to TRBD1. CDR1 and CDR2 from the germline V gene are MDHEN and SYDVKM. Trimming at V came to 6 bases and at J to 0 bases, leaving 1 base not matched to a gene. The CDR3 sequence is 13 residues long. DNA for the CDR3: TGTGCCAGCAGGGGACAGATGAACACTGAAGCTTTCTTT. Amino acids: CASRGQMNTEAFF.

This rearrangement joins TRBV5-1 to TRBJ1-1; D unclear. Trimming shortened V by 0 bases and J by 3 bases, and 12 bases separated the two germline ends. Germline V gene lookup returns CDR1 SGHRS and CDR2 YFSETQ. This CDR3 comprises 15 residues. CDR3 in amino acids: CASSLEVSGDTEAFF. In DNA form, the CDR3 reads TGCGCCAGCAGCTTGGAGGTTTCGGGTGACACTGAAGCTTTCTTT.

The chain is built from TRBV7-2 and TRBJ2-7; TRBD2 is a possible D gene (6 bases). Trimming took 0 bases from V and 0 from J, leaving 9 bases between them. The CDR3 consists of 15 residues. Germline loops: CDR1 SGHTA, CDR2 FQGNSA. CDR3 sequence: CASSLAGGNSYEQYF. The DNA for the CDR3 is TGTGCCAGCAGCTTAGCCGGGGGTAACTCCTACGAGCAGTACTTC.

The sample holds one count of this clone. The chain is built from TRBV4-1 and TRBJ1-2; the match to TRBD1 covers 8 bases. CDR1 and CDR2 (germline): MGHRA, YSYEKL. This CDR3 is 15 amino acids long. V lost 4 bases and J lost 5; bases outside the gene matches: 9. The CDR3 region is CASSPRGTGLYGYTF. The CDR3 nucleotides are TGCGCCAGCAGCCCTCGTGGGACAGGACTTTATGGCTACACCTTC.

A few counts support this clone. This CDR3 is CASSGTGSNYGYTF. DNA for the CDR3: TGTGCCAGCAGCGGGACAGGTTCTAACTATGGCTACACCTTC. The J gene is TRBJ1-2, the V gene TRBV5-4; 8 nucleotides match TRBD1. V lost 4 bases, J lost 0 bases, and 2 bases stayed unmatched. CDR1 is SGHNT and CDR2 is YYREEE in the germline V gene (reference sequence). This CDR3 comprises 14 residues.

This chain joins TRBV6-5 and TRBJ1-4; unclear D gene. V gave up 5 bases and J gave up 8 bases, with 9 bases separating them. CDR1 is MNHEY and CDR2 is SVGAGI in the germline V gene. There are 12 residues in the CDR3. CDR3 residues: CASSHAREKLFF. The CDR3 nucleotides read TGTGCCAGCAGTCACGCACGGGAAAAACTGTTTTTT.

This rearrangement joins TRBV4-1 to TRBJ2-7; a weak D match, TRBD1 (5 bases). This CDR3 has 16 residues. Trimming shortened V by 3 bases and J by 5 bases, and 20 bases separated the two germline ends. Per germline, CDR1 MGHRA and CDR2 YSYEKL. This CDR3 is CASSHEPDKGIHEQYF. The CDR3 nucleotides are TGCGCCAGCAGCCATGAACCGGACAAGGGAATACACGAGCAGTACTTC.

V gene TRBV28 combines with J gene TRBJ2-1; D not resolved. Germline assignment: CDR1 MDHEN and CDR2 SYDVKM. Trimming shortened V by 3 bases and J by 7 bases, and 4 bases separated the two germline ends. The CDR3 has 11 amino acids. CDR3: CASSFENEQFF. The CDR3 nucleotides are TGTGCCAGCAGTTTCGAGAATGAGCAGTTCTTC.

This rearrangement joins TRBV19 to TRBJ1-2; no clear D. The CDR3 sequence is 14 residues long. Between the trimmed V and J ends, which lost 3 bases and 3 bases, there was a span of 11 bases. Germline V gene sequence: CDR1 LNHDA, CDR2 SQIVND (reference sequence). CDR3 nucleotide sequence: TGTGCCAGTAGTATTATGACAATCGACTATGGCTACACCTTC. Residues: CASSIMTIDYGYTF. The full variable domain, in which reference TRBV19 and TRBJ1-2 provide the parts outside the CDR3, is DGGITQSPKYLFRKEGQNVTLSCEQNLNHDAMYWYRQDPGQGLRLIYYSQIVNDFQKGDIAEGYSVSREKKESFPLTVTSAQKNPTAFYLCASSIMTIDYGYTFGSGTRLTVV.

Details on this clone: Other DNA sequences in the same sample also yield this CDR3. The chain has TRBV6-5 and TRBJ1-2, with 9 positions matching TRBD1. This CDR3 has 15 residues. Germline lookup yields CDR1 MNHEY and CDR2 SVGAGI. Trimming removed 0 bases from V and 4 bases from J; junction bases left unmatched: 3. Here the CDR3 DNA reads TGTGCCAGCAGTTACTCGGGACAGGGCGGCTATGGCTACACCTTC. Encoded protein: CASSYSGQGGYGYTF.

Comment on this clone: This CDR3 is also generated by other DNA sequences in the sample. The chain is built from TRBV19 and TRBJ1-1; D is uncertain. The germline CDR1 and CDR2 sequences are LNHDA and SQIVND (reference sequence). This CDR3 comprises 13 residues. Trimming shortened V by 4 bases and J by 1 base, and 7 bases separated the two germline ends. The CDR3 here is CASSTSGNTEAFF. As DNA, the CDR3 is TGTGCCAGTAGTACGTCCGGGAACACTGAAGCTTTCTTT.

The V and J genes are TRBV25-1 and TRBJ1-5; D possibly corresponds to TRBD1 (5 bases). V was cut by 3 bases and J by 6 bases, with 12 bases left in between. Germline CDR1 reads MGHDK; CDR2 reads SYGVNS. The CDR3 extends over 14 amino acids. CDR3 amino acids: CASSDPREGQPQHF. CDR3 coding DNA: TGTGCCAGCAGTGACCCCAGGGAAGGTCAGCCCCAGCATTTT.

The V call is TRBV3-1 (or the pseudogene TRBV3-2), the J call TRBJ2-3, with 8 bases aligning to TRBD2. V was clipped by 3 bases and J by 4 bases; unmatched bases: 12. CDR1 is LGHDT, CDR2 YNNKEL, per germline (reference sequence). CDR3 length: 17 amino acids. DNA for the CDR3: TGTGCCAGCAGCCAGGCGAGGAGCGGGAGTCGAGCAGATACGCAGTATTTT. It is translated as CASSQARSGSRADTQYF.

The V call is TRBV3-1 (or the pseudogene TRBV3-2), the J call TRBJ2-7; no definite D call. V shed 3 bases and J shed 12 bases, with 6 bases lying between them. Germline V gene data show CDR1 as LGHDT and CDR2 as YNNKEL (reference sequence). The CDR3 contains 9 residues. CDR3 region: CASSHSLYF. The CDR3 DNA follows: TGTGCCAGCAGCCACTCACTGTACTTC.

V and J are TRBV25-1 and TRBJ2-3; 9 bases line up with TRBD2. Germline CDR1 reads MGHDK; CDR2 reads SYGVNS. The CDR3 has 14 amino acids. J was trimmed by 5 bases and V by 4 bases; bases with no gene match: 4. As DNA, the CDR3 is TGTGCCAGCAGTGGCGGGGGGGCAGGAGATACGCAGTATTTT. It specifies CASSGGGAGDTQYF.

V is TRBV21-1 and J is TRBJ1-5; TRBD1 is the table's D call and was not checked against the DNA. TRBV21-1 is deemed a pseudogene. The CDR3 is 14 amino acids. The CDR3 DNA reads TGTGCCAGCAGCAACCCCAGTAGCAATCAGCCCCAGCATTTT. It is translated as CASSNPSSNQPQHF.